The 17 T cell receptor beta chains given below trace back to one sample, sequenced in a study of blood T cell repertoires in COVID-19. Clones were read by immunoSEQ multiplex PCR, and TCRdb kept only the in-frame ones, dropping some. The sample lists 45,000 to 65,000 clones, around 85% occurring once. The sequencing sample was made of peripheral blood. The source of these receptors is a woman older than 75 with COVID-19, enrolled during active disease.

The chain is built from TRBV7-3 and TRBJ1-5; 10 bases align to TRBD1. The length of the CDR3 is 15 residues. V shed 5 bases, J shed 1 base, and the junction held 2 bases outside the gene matches. Germline V gives CDR1 SGHTA, CDR2 FQGTGA. CDR3 nucleotide sequence: TGTGCCAGCAGCCCGGGACAGGGGAGCAATCAGCCCCAGCATTTT. This translates into CASSPGQGSNQPQHF.

This clone has just one count. This chain joins TRBV7-9 and TRBJ1-6, with 7 bases identical to TRBD1. The CDR3 contains 16 residues. V was pared by 4 bases and J by 7 bases, with 10 bases of the junction left unmatched. Germline V gene data show CDR1 as SEHNR and CDR2 as FQNEAQ (reference sequence). In nucleotides, the CDR3 is TGTGCCAGCAGCTCATCAGGGGGGCAAAGGAATTCACCCCTCCACTTT. Its protein product is CASSSSGGQRNSPLHF.

The chain couples TRBV19 to TRBJ1-1; D not certain. There are 13 residues in the CDR3. Per the germline V gene, CDR1 is LNHDA and CDR2 is SQIVND (reference sequence). Deletions cut 6 bases from V and 1 base from J, with 9 bases between. The CDR3 loop reads CASSSVANTEAFF. The CDR3 DNA sequence: TGTGCCAGTAGCTCGGTCGCGAACACTGAAGCTTTCTTT.

This clone was seen only once. The V and J genes are TRBV11-2 and TRBJ2-1, with 7 bases matching TRBD2. The CDR3 runs to 13 residues. CDR1 and CDR2 (germline): SGHAT, FQNNGV. Germline trimming cut 7 bases from V and 7 bases from J; bases unmatched to any gene: 7. CDR3 DNA sequence: TGTGCCAGCAAAGGGCCCGGGGGGAATGAGCAGTTCTTC. It encodes CASKGPGGNEQFF.

The V call is TRBV25-1, the J call TRBJ2-1; TRBD1 agrees at 8 bases. In germline, CDR1 is MGHDK, CDR2 SYGVNS. The CDR3 sequence is 16 residues long. J was trimmed by 5 bases and V by 6 bases; bases with no gene match: 12. This CDR3 is CASRTHGTGTDNEQFF. The DNA for the CDR3 is TGTGCCAGCAGAACCCACGGGACAGGAACCGACAATGAGCAGTTCTTC.

J is TRBJ2-7 and V is TRBV7-9; D is possibly TRBD2 (6 bases). Per germline, CDR1 SEHNR and CDR2 FQNEAQ (reference sequence). Between the trimmed V and J ends, which lost 6 bases and 6 bases, there was a span of 18 bases. This CDR3 contains 14 residues. CDR3 sequence: CASRGGPRSGEQYF. In nucleotides, the CDR3 is TGTGCCAGCAGAGGAGGGCCCAGGTCTGGCGAGCAGTACTTC. The variable domain in full, with the rest retrieved from reference TRBV7-9 and TRBJ2-7, is DTGVSQNPRHKITKRGQNVTFRCDPISEHNRLYWYRQTLGQGPEFLTYFQNEAQLEKSRLLSDRFSAERPKGSFSTLEIQRTEQGDSAMYLCASRGGPRSGEQYFGPGTRLTVT.

The V call is TRBV2, the J call TRBJ2-7; 8 nucleotides line up with TRBD2. Germline loops: CDR1 SNHLY, CDR2 FYNNEI. The CDR3 totals 15 residues. V lost 7 bases to trimming and J lost 0 bases; unmatched junction nucleotides: 8. This CDR3 is CASMSPGGSSYEQYF. As DNA, the CDR3 is TGTGCCAGCATGTCCCCGGGGGGGAGCTCCTACGAGCAGTACTTC.

This clone was observed a single time. This chain uses TRBV3-1 (or the pseudogene TRBV3-2) with TRBJ2-1; 11 positions match TRBD2. V was clipped by 3 bases and J by 2 bases; unmatched bases: 3. The V gene's germline CDR1 is LGHDT and CDR2 YNNKEL (reference sequence). The CDR3 extends over 16 amino acids. CDR3 sequence reads: CASSQEGLAAYNEQFF. The CDR3 DNA is TGTGCCAGCAGCCAGGAGGGACTAGCGGCCTACAATGAGCAGTTCTTC.

This clone was recorded many times. The rearrangement links TRBV5-1 to TRBJ2-7, with 12 positions matching TRBD1. This CDR3 region has 16 residues. Looked up from germline, CDR1 is SGHRS and CDR2 is YFSETQ. Trimming took 4 bases from V and 7 from J; bases not matched to a gene: 12. Written as DNA, the CDR3 is TGCGCCAGCAGCAAAGGGGGACAGGGGGCCCTCTCGGAGCAGTACTTC. Translated: CASSKGGQGALSEQYF.

The rearrangement joins TRBV15 to TRBJ1-1; 7 nucleotides agree with TRBD1. The CDR3 length is 15 residues. The germline gives CDR1 LNHNV, CDR2 YYDKDF (reference sequence). V shed 4 bases, J shed 5 bases, and the junction held 10 bases outside the gene matches. CDR3 nucleotide sequence: TGTGCCACCAGCACTGGGTCAGGGGGAAAAACTGAAGCTTTCTTT. This encodes CATSTGSGGKTEAFF.

The V and J genes are TRBV27 and TRBJ2-7; D perhaps matches TRBD1 (6 bases). Trimming removed 3 bases at V and 2 bases at J, with 14 bases between. The germline V gene has CDR1 MNHEY and CDR2 SMNVEV (reference sequence). There are 15 residues in the CDR3. CDR3 in DNA: TGTGCCAGCAGTTTTACAGGGAGCGAGGCCTACGAGCAGTACTTC. Its protein is CASSFTGSEAYEQYF.

This chain connects TRBV10-3 to TRBJ2-6; 9 nucleotides agree with TRBD1. The CDR3 totals 15 residues. Germline V gene lookup returns CDR1 ENHRY and CDR2 SYGVKD. V shed 7 bases and J 2 bases; nucleotides not matched to a gene: 3. The CDR3 bases are TGTGCCATCATGGACAGGGGCGCTGGGGCCAACGTCCTGACTTTC. Amino acid sequence: CAIMDRGAGANVLTF.

In its sample, this clone was seen a few times. The V gene is TRBV19, the J gene TRBJ1-5; TRBD1 is a possible D gene (6 bases). This CDR3 has 13 residues. Germline V gives CDR1 LNHDA, CDR2 SQIVND (reference sequence). Trimming removed 5 bases at V and 5 bases at J, with 10 bases between. For the CDR3, the DNA is TGTGCCAGTAGTGTCGGACAGTATCAGCCCCAGCATTTT. This sequence encodes CASSVGQYQPQHF.

The chain has TRBV25-1 and TRBJ2-1; 8 nucleotides line up with TRBD1. V lost 6 bases, J lost 2 bases, and 0 bases stayed unmatched. Germline CDR1 and CDR2: MGHDK and SYGVNS. The CDR3 spans 13 residues. CDR3 residues: CASSRGPYNEQFF. The DNA of the CDR3 is TGTGCCAGCAGCAGGGGGCCCTACAATGAGCAGTTCTTC.

V usage is TRBV5-5 and J usage is TRBJ1-1; D perhaps matches TRBD1 (5 bases). This CDR3 is 15 amino acids long. The germline V and J ends were trimmed by 0 bases and 5 bases, with 14 bases remaining between them. CDR1 is SGHKS and CDR2 is YYEKEE in the germline V gene (reference sequence). CDR3 in DNA: TGTGCCAGCAGCTTGGGTCAGGGCGAATGGACTGAAGCTTTCTTT. Its protein is CASSLGQGEWTEAFF. The entire variable domain, with the rest obtained from reference TRBV5-5 and TRBJ1-1, is as follows: DAGVTQSPTHLIKTRGQQVTLRCSPISGHKSVSWYQQVLGQGPQFIFQYYEKEERGRGNFPDRFSARQFPNYSSELNVNALLLGDSALYLCASSLGQGEWTEAFFGQGTRLTVV.

The chain combines TRBV3-1 (or the pseudogene TRBV3-2) with TRBJ2-2; maybe TRBD1 (6 bases). There are 18 residues in the CDR3. Germline-derived CDR1 and CDR2 are LGHDT and YNNKEL (reference sequence). The ends were cut back, 1 base at V and 1 base at J, with 16 bases in the middle. The CDR3 DNA reads as TGTGCCAGCAGCCAAGGAAGGGGCAGGGGCCAGAACACCGGGGAGCTGTTTTTT. Protein sequence: CASSQGRGRGQNTGELFF.

This clone was detected only once. Relative to the germline gene, one junction end is altered; a read error may explain this. V and J are TRBV7-7 and TRBJ1-1, with 7 bases identical to TRBD1. CDR3 length equals 13 residues. Germline loops: CDR1 SSHAT, CDR2 FNYEAQ (reference sequence). CDR3 DNA sequence: TGTGCTAGCAGCGCGGACAGGCACACTGAAGCTTTCTTT. Translation: CASSADRHTEAFF.